These 17 T cell receptor beta chains originate from one sample sequenced in a study of T cell repertoires in cytomegalovirus infection. What these receptors recognize is not known. TCRdb re-called the reads through MiXCR, storing one row per CDR3 protein. The sample records more than 50,000 distinct CDR3 sequences, roughly 34% being singletons. Sequencing was carried out using PBMCs, sequenced either directly or after in vitro stimulation (not recorded which). Receptors originate from a human donor in good health (CMV status not recorded). Some clones in this sample may be carry-over from other donors' samples.

This clonotype was detected ten times or more. The chain carries TRBV29-1 and TRBJ2-5; 9 bases agree with TRBD2. V lost 6 bases, J lost 7 bases, and 15 bases stayed unmatched. CDR1 and CDR2 (germline): SQVTM, ANQGSEA. CDR3 length: 15 amino acids. CDR3 region: CSVLPGRGGHGTQYF. The DNA of the CDR3 is TGCAGCGTCCTCCCCGGGCGGGGGGGCCATGGGACCCAGTACTTC.

This clonotype showed up many times. V is TRBV7-2 and J is TRBJ2-5; 7 bases are shared with TRBD2. Germline loops: CDR1 SGHTA, CDR2 FQGNSA. CDR3 size: 15 residues. The ends lost 4 bases at V and 3 bases at J; junction bases unmatched: 8. The CDR3 protein is CASSYLSGPKETQYF. The CDR3 bases are TGTGCCAGCAGCTATCTTAGCGGGCCTAAAGAGACCCAGTACTTC. Full variable domain (remainder filled in from reference TRBV7-2 and TRBJ2-5): GAGVSQSPSNKVTEKGKDVELRCDPISGHTALYWYRQSLGQGLEFLIYFQGNSAPDKSGLPSDRFSAERTGGSVSTLTIQRTQQEDSAVYLCASSYLSGPKETQYFGPGTRLLVL.

This clonotype has at least ten counts. The rearrangement uses TRBV7-2 and TRBJ2-5; D is perhaps TRBD1 (6 bases). Germline loops: CDR1 SGHTA, CDR2 FQGNSA. V gave up 5 bases and J gave up 5 bases, with 18 bases separating them. CDR3 length: 15 amino acids. The CDR3, as DNA: TGTGCCAGCAGCCCCCTAGTTAGGGGGATGGAGACCCAGTACTTC. Translated: CASSPLVRGMETQYF.

The J gene is TRBJ2-5, the V gene TRBV5-4; the D is unclear. This CDR3 contains 15 residues. V was trimmed by 4 bases and J by 1 base, leaving 14 bases between them. Germline V gene data show CDR1 as SGHNT and CDR2 as YYREEE (reference sequence). Here the CDR3 DNA reads TGTGCCAGCAGCCGCGCGGATTGGTTCCAAGAGACCCAGTACTTC. Amino acids: CASSRADWFQETQYF. Supplemented by reference TRBV5-4 and TRBJ2-5, the full variable domain reads ETGVTQSPTHLIKTRGQQVTLRCSSQSGHNTVSWYQQALGQGPQFIFQYYREEENGRGNFPPRFSGLQFPNYSSELNVNALELDDSALYLCASSRADWFQETQYFGPGTRLLVL.

V is TRBV10-3 and J is TRBJ1-2, with 8 bases that match TRBD1. The CDR3 has 14 residues. With 6 bases clipped from V and 4 bases from J, the junction kept 7 bases outside the gene matches. Germline lookup yields CDR1 ENHRY and CDR2 SYGVKD. The CDR3 loop is CAIRETGVVYGYTF. CDR3 DNA: TGTGCCATCAGGGAGACAGGGGTCGTCTATGGCTACACCTTC.

A few counts support this clonotype. This chain uses TRBV7-9 with TRBJ2-5, with unresolved D. From germline, CDR1 is SEHNR and CDR2 FQNEAQ (reference sequence). With 2 bases removed from V and 5 bases from J, the gap between germline ends came to 6 bases. The CDR3 has 12 amino acids. In DNA, the CDR3 is TGTGCCAGCAGCTTAAGTCTTGAGACCCAGTACTTC. Its protein product is CASSLSLETQYF. The full variable domain, in which reference TRBV7-9 and TRBJ2-5 provide the parts outside the CDR3, is DTGVSQNPRHKITKRGQNVTFRCDPISEHNRLYWYRQTLGQGPEFLTYFQNEAQLEKSRLLSDRFSAERPKGSFSTLEIQRTEQGDSAMYLCASSLSLETQYFGPGTRLLVL.

This sequence joins TRBV7-3 and TRBJ1-1; D unresolved. CDR1 is SGHTA, CDR2 FQGTGA, per germline. V dropped 3 bases and J dropped 4 bases, with 9 bases sitting between them. The CDR3 has 13 residues. This chain's CDR3 is CASSFRWGTEAFF. CDR3 DNA: TGTGCCAGCAGCTTTCGCTGGGGCACTGAAGCTTTCTTT.

This clonotype was detected many times. The rearrangement uses TRBV14 and TRBJ2-1, with D possibly matching TRBD2 (6 bases). Between the trimmed V and J ends, which lost 1 base and 6 bases, there was a span of 13 bases. The germline V gene encodes CDR1 SGHDN and CDR2 FVKESK. The CDR3 sequence is 15 residues long. For the CDR3, the DNA is TGTGCCAGCAGCCAAGTTGCGGGGCTTGTCAATGAGCAGTTCTTC. It codes for CASSQVAGLVNEQFF.

This clonotype appeared many times. The genes are TRBV7-2 and TRBJ2-2, with 9 bases that match TRBD2. Trimming removed 2 bases from V and 4 bases from J; junction bases left unmatched: 11. CDR1 is SGHTA and CDR2 is FQGNSA in the germline V gene. CDR3 length: 18 residues. For the CDR3, the DNA is TGTGCCAGCAGCTTATTGTCTAGCGGGGCCTACTTCACCGGGGAGCTGTTTTTT. Its translation: CASSLLSSGAYFTGELFF.

This rearrangement joins TRBV12-3 or TRBV12-4 to TRBJ2-7, with TRBD2 identical over 9 bases. This CDR3 contains 13 residues. The J segment lost 12 bases and the V segment lost 5 bases, leaving 11 bases of the junction unmatched. The CDR3 spells CASSPPASGAWYF. In DNA, the CDR3 is TGTGCCAGCAGTCCGCCGGCTAGCGGGGCATGGTACTTC.

The chain employs TRBV4-3 and TRBJ1-5; D gene ambiguous. The CDR3 runs to 14 residues. Germline assignment: CDR1 LGHNA and CDR2 YSLEER. V lost 0 bases and J 9 bases, leaving 12 bases between the germline ends. The CDR3 sequence is CASSQDLGIWPQHF. The CDR3 DNA sequence: TGCGCCAGCAGCCAAGATCTCGGGATTTGGCCCCAGCATTTT.

V usage is TRBV27 and J usage is TRBJ2-4, with 8 bases aligning to TRBD2. V shed 9 bases, J shed 7 bases, and the junction held 8 bases outside the gene matches. The CDR3 is 13 amino acids. The germline V gene has CDR1 MNHEY and CDR2 SMNVEV (reference sequence). CDR3: CASAGGRANIQYF. The CDR3 DNA sequence: TGTGCCAGTGCGGGGGGACGGGCCAACATTCAGTACTTC.

This clonotype was seen a few times. The rearrangement links TRBV12-5 to TRBJ2-4; 8 bases match TRBD1. The V gene's germline CDR1 is LGHNT and CDR2 FRNRAP. CDR3 length: 15 amino acids. V trimming: 6 bases; J trimming: 8 bases; junction bases outside the gene matches: 12. The CDR3 here is CASGDPDRVGYIQYF. CDR3 nucleotides: TGTGCTAGTGGAGACCCGGACAGGGTAGGATACATTCAGTACTTC.

The chain recombines TRBV20-1 with TRBJ2-7; 10 nucleotides agree with TRBD2. After removal of 7 bases from V and 1 base from J, the junction contained 4 bases not matched to a gene. The V gene's germline CDR1 is DFQATT and CDR2 SNEGSKA (reference sequence). The CDR3 is made up of 13 amino acids. CDR3: CSGNSGGSYEQYF. DNA of the CDR3: TGCAGTGGGAATAGCGGGGGGTCCTACGAGCAGTACTTC.

This clonotype was found a few times. The chain recombines TRBV5-4 with TRBJ2-1, with D possibly being TRBD1 (5 bases). This CDR3 is 13 amino acids long. The germline V and J ends were trimmed by 2 bases and 7 bases, with 10 bases remaining between them. Germline values: CDR1 SGHNT, CDR2 YYREEE (reference sequence). CDR3 protein: CASSLQDRNEQFF. The DNA of the CDR3 is TGTGCCAGCAGCTTACAGGACCGGAATGAGCAGTTCTTC.

The chain uses TRBV5-4 and TRBJ2-1; 8 bases fit TRBD1. The V segment lost 4 bases and the J segment 10 bases; nucleotides outside the gene matches: 4. Germline V gene data show CDR1 as SGHNT and CDR2 as YYREEE (reference sequence). This CDR3 is built from 12 residues. The DNA for the CDR3 is TGTGCCAGCAGCCCGAGGGACAGGGAGCAGTTCTTC. The encoded protein is CASSPRDREQFF.

This clonotype was counted only a few times. The V gene is TRBV28, the J gene TRBJ1-1; 7 nucleotides match TRBD1. The length of the CDR3 is 23 residues. Germline V gene sequence: CDR1 MDHEN, CDR2 SYDVKM. The V gene end was trimmed by 1 base and the J gene end by 3 bases; junction bases not matched to a gene: 29. CDR3 in DNA: TGTGCCAGCAGTTTATATGTTGGGGTCCCTTCCCCCCGACAGGGAACGGCGGACACTGAAGCTTTCTTT. It encodes CASSLYVGVPSPRQGTADTEAFF. Combining the CDR3 with reference TRBV28 and TRBJ1-1 gives the whole variable domain DVKVTQSSRYLVKRTGEKVFLECVQDMDHENMFWYRQDPGLGLRLIYFSYDVKMKEKGDIPEGYSVSREKKERFSLILESASTNQTSMYLCASSLYVGVPSPRQGTADTEAFFGQGTRLTVV.